Sequencing of this T cell receptor beta chain was carried out in a study of OX40 agonist ivuxolimab in advanced cancers. Libraries were prepared by immunoSEQ multiplex PCR; TCRdb keeps only in-frame clonotypes and omits some of them. Of approximately 35,000 clones in the sample, about 84% were seen once. The CDR3 has 14 amino acids. Trimming removed 4 bases from V and 6 bases from J; junction bases left unmatched: 2. Looked up from germline, CDR1 is LGHNA and CDR2 is YNFKEQ. The sequence was collected from an adult with an advanced solid tumor such as melanoma, head and neck, liver or kidney cancer. The material was CD4+ or CD8+ T cells sorted from blood, obtained in a trial of the OX40 agonist ivuxolimab. The rearrangement uses TRBV4-2 and TRBJ2-3; 12 bases align to TRBD2. CDR3 region: CASSPGTSGDTQYF. As DNA, the CDR3 is TGTGCCAGCAGCCCCGGGACTAGCGGGGATACGCAGTATTTT.